A single TCR beta chain is shown here with its context. This sample was included in a study of metastatic and nonmetastatic thyroid tumors. Germline V gene data show CDR1 as DFQATT and CDR2 as SNEGSKA (reference sequence). V was cut by 4 bases and J by 0 bases, with 21 bases left in between. The CDR3 length is 17 residues. TCRdb reprocessed the PCR reads via MiXCR. The data contain thousands of clones, roughly a third of them singletons. Ahead of thyroid surgery, no patient had received treatment of any kind. J is TRBJ2-5 and V is TRBV20-1, with D tentatively TRBD2 (7 bases). The sample was adjacent normal tissue. This clonotype was obtained from a female donor with papillary thyroid cancer or a benign thyroid nodule (not recorded which). Some clones in this sample may be carry-over from other donors' samples. The CDR3 DNA reads as TGCAGTGCTAACTCCCCCGGCGGGGGCCGTGACCAAGAGACCCAGTACTTC. This codes for CSANSPGGGRDQETQYF.